This is a list of T cell receptor beta chains from one sample in a study of identical twins. TCRdb reprocessed the 5' RACE reads via MiXCR and lists one record per CDR3 protein. The table records roughly 350,000 distinct CDR3 sequences, 9% to 15% of them present only once. This sample also belongs to another study, concerning yellow fever vaccine responses in identical twins.

The source material was CD8+ T cells sorted from blood. The receptors here all came from a woman aged 18-35 years in good health. Each CDR3 is given with its conserved first and last residue. Each record gives: V gene, D gene, J gene, clone size, CDR3 protein, CDR3 DNA. The D gene is left open where the match is weak. Clone size is stated in some rows and not others, as once, few, many or a class when expanded.

TRBV24-1	TRBD2	TRBJ2-5	many	CATSDSGTSGQETQYF	TGTGCCACCAGTGATTCCGGGACTAGCGGACAAGAGACCCAGTACTTC
TRBV24-1	NA	TRBJ2-2	many	CATSDLHPGELFF	TGTGCCACCAGTGATTTGCATCCCGGGGAGCTGTTTTTT
TRBV28	TRBD2	TRBJ2-1	NA	CASSLLGLAGGYNEQFF	TGTGCCAGCAGTCTCCTGGGACTAGCGGGGGGGTACAATGAGCAGTTCTTC
TRBV7-8	NA	TRBJ2-4	many	CASTMGGQGNIQYF	TGTGCCAGCACCATGGGGGGTCAGGGAAACATTCAGTACTTC
TRBV4-2	NA	TRBJ1-5	NA	CASSPSGGAGNQPQHF	TGTGCCAGCAGCCCTTCTGGGGGCGCGGGCAATCAGCCCCAGCATTTT
TRBV23-1	TRBD1	TRBJ2-1	NA	CASSLGQGISAVPPWSSYNEQFF	TGCGCCAGCAGTCTGGGACAGGGTATCTCGGCCGTCCCACCTTGGAGCTCCTACAATGAGCAGTTCTTC
TRBV12-5	NA	TRBJ1-2	NA	CASGWGDYGVYGYTF	TGTGCTAGTGGTTGGGGGGACTATGGCGTCTATGGCTACACCTTC
TRBV29-1	TRBD1	TRBJ2-1	NA	CSVEEGQGKDNERFF	TGCAGCGTTGAAGAGGGACAGGGGAAGGACAATGAGCGGTTCTTC
TRBV6-1	NA	TRBJ1-4	few	CASSGGLGTNEKLFF	TGTGCCAGCAGTGGGGGTCTGGGAACTAATGAAAAACTGTTTTTT
TRBV28	TRBD1	TRBJ2-7	few	CATLTRGLELAGEQYF	TGTGCCACCCTAACCAGGGGGCTAGAGCTGGCGGGGGAGCAGTACTTC
TRBV12-3/TRBV12-4	NA	TRBJ1-5	many	CASSLIGGTDQPQHF	TGTGCCAGCAGTTTAATCGGGGGCACCGATCAGCCCCAGCATTTT
TRBV6-1	NA	TRBJ2-7	NA	CASSERTDSYEQYF	TGTGCCAGCAGCGAACGGACGGATTCCTACGAGCAGTACTTC
TRBV12-3/TRBV12-4	TRBD2	TRBJ2-2	few	CASGAGGNTGELFF	TGTGCCAGCGGAGCGGGAGGTAACACCGGGGAGCTGTTTTTT
TRBV19	TRBD2	TRBJ2-1	many	CASSPRLAGGVYEQFF	TGTGCCAGTTCCCCAAGACTAGCGGGAGGAGTGTATGAGCAGTTCTTC
TRBV5-1	TRBD1	TRBJ1-2	many	CASSLDQGQYYGYTF	TGCGCCAGCAGCTTGGATCAGGGACAGTACTATGGCTACACCTTC
TRBV28	NA	TRBJ2-6	NA	CASSSDGANVLTF	TGTGCCAGCAGTTCGGACGGGGCCAACGTCCTGACTTTC
TRBV20-1	NA	TRBJ2-1	few	CSGPRPTGDHNEQFF	TGCAGTGGGCCTAGGCCTACTGGAGATCACAATGAGCAGTTCTTC
TRBV7-9	TRBD1	TRBJ1-2	NA	CASSPRGQGRIYGYTF	TGTGCCAGCAGCCCTAGAGGACAGGGCCGGATCTATGGCTACACCTTC
TRBV12-3/TRBV12-4	NA	TRBJ2-5	NA	CASSARPGETQYF	TGTGCCAGCAGCGCCCGCCCGGGGGAGACCCAGTACTTC
TRBV28	TRBD2	TRBJ2-1	NA	CASSSLAGGPDEQFF	TGTGCCAGCAGTTCCCTAGCGGGAGGGCCGGATGAGCAGTTCTTC
TRBV7-6	NA	TRBJ2-1	NA	CASSLPRGGQGNEQFF	TGTGCCAGCAGCTTGCCGCGGGGAGGACAAGGGAATGAGCAGTTCTTC
TRBV19	NA	TRBJ2-3	few	CASQIDRGDTQYF	TGCGCAAGCCAAATAGATAGGGGAGATACGCAGTATTTT
TRBV7-9	NA	TRBJ2-3	NA	CASSSRDGRTDTQYF	TGTGCCAGCAGCTCGCGGGACGGCCGCACAGATACGCAGTATTTT
TRBV27	TRBD2	TRBJ2-1	NA	CASTRLAGAYNEQFF	TGTGCCAGCACCCGACTAGCGGGCGCCTACAATGAGCAGTTCTTC
TRBV7-3	TRBD1	TRBJ2-3	few	CASSGTGGGDTQYF	TGTGCCAGCAGCGGGACAGGGGGTGGGGATACGCAGTATTTT
TRBV28	TRBD2	TRBJ2-1	NA	CASSFTSGGNEQFF	TGTGCCAGCAGTTTTACTAGCGGGGGCAATGAGCAGTTCTTC
TRBV9	TRBD2	TRBJ2-5	NA	CASSAERTSGRKETQYF	TGTGCCAGCAGCGCGGAGAGGACTAGCGGGAGAAAAGAGACCCAGTACTTC
TRBV4-1	NA	TRBJ2-4	few	CASSQEEGLYIQYF	TGCGCCAGCAGCCAAGAGGAAGGGTTGTACATTCAGTACTTC
TRBV6-4	TRBD2	TRBJ2-1	NA	CASSDRVGTSLLF	TGTGCCAGCAGTGACCGGGTTGGGACTAGCCTTCTCTTC
TRBV12-3/TRBV12-4	NA	TRBJ2-6	many	CASNMGGFGGANVLTF	TGTGCCAGCAACATGGGGGGTTTCGGTGGGGCCAACGTCCTGACTTTC
TRBV12-3/TRBV12-4	NA	TRBJ1-1	few	CASSGGRYTEAFF	TGTGCCAGCAGTGGGGGGAGGTACACTGAAGCTTTCTTT
TRBV5-4	NA	TRBJ1-5	few	CASSSDSWDLLGMHNQPQHF	TGTGCCAGCAGCTCTGATTCCTGGGACCTTCTTGGTATGCACAATCAGCCCCAGCATTTT
TRBV12-3/TRBV12-4	NA	TRBJ1-4	few	CASRLKGVGEKLFF	TGTGCCAGCAGACTGAAGGGGGTTGGTGAAAAACTGTTTTTT
TRBV12-3/TRBV12-4	NA	TRBJ1-1	many	CASSPATYEAFF	TGTGCCAGCAGTCCTGCTACGTATGAAGCTTTCTTT
TRBV5-6	TRBD2	TRBJ2-1	many	CASTTSGSSYNEQFF	TGTGCCAGCACCACTAGCGGGAGCTCCTACAATGAGCAGTTCTTC
TRBV7-8	NA	TRBJ2-7	NA	CASSLDSGRSLYEQYF	TGTGCCAGCAGCTTAGACTCGGGACGCAGCCTCTACGAGCAGTACTTC
TRBV7-7	NA	TRBJ2-1	few	CASSYRLGNEQFF	TGTGCCAGCAGCTACCGTCTTGGCAATGAGCAGTTCTTC
TRBV7-6	TRBD2	TRBJ2-7	few	CASSSREGGHEQYF	TGTGCCAGCAGCTCGCGGGAGGGCGGCCACGAGCAGTACTTC
TRBV20-1	NA	TRBJ2-5	few	CSAAPMGPQETQYF	TGCAGTGCTGCTCCGATGGGCCCCCAAGAGACCCAGTACTTC
TRBV7-6	NA	TRBJ2-1	NA	CASSFPGTSYNEQFF	TGTGCCAGCAGCTTTCCCGGGACCAGCTACAATGAGCAGTTCTTC
TRBV12-3/TRBV12-4	NA	TRBJ2-7	many	CASSFQGPGSYEQYF	TGTGCCAGCAGTTTTCAGGGGCCTGGATCCTACGAGCAGTACTTC
TRBV29-1	NA	TRBJ2-1	many	CSVEDLRSGRYNEQFF	TGCAGCGTTGAAGATCTGAGGAGCGGGCGGTACAATGAGCAGTTCTTC
TRBV14	NA	TRBJ2-7	NA	CASSQDPQGMPLYF	TGTGCCAGCAGCCAAGATCCACAGGGTATGCCTTTGTACTTC
TRBV6-2/TRBV6-3	NA	TRBJ2-7	NA	CASSQTGTFYEQYF	TGTGCCAGCAGCCAAACCGGGACATTCTACGAGCAGTACTTC
TRBV5-6	NA	TRBJ1-1	NA	CASSLIGEAFF	TGTGCCAGCAGCTTAATCGGGGAAGCTTTCTTT
TRBV7-6	TRBD1	TRBJ1-6	few	CASSFRTGPYLRLHF	TGTGCCAGCAGCTTTAGGACAGGACCGTACCTAAGACTCCACTTT
TRBV7-2	NA	TRBJ2-3	NA	CASSLAQLAGWVTDTQYF	TGTGCCAGCAGCTTAGCGCAACTGGCGGGGTGGGTCACAGATACGCAGTATTTT
TRBV7-9	NA	TRBJ2-7	NA	CASSLGTEQYF	TGTGCCAGCAGCTTAGGGACCGAGCAGTACTTC
TRBV18	TRBD2	TRBJ2-1	NA	CASSPPPAGVGNEQFF	TGTGCCAGCTCACCACCTCCAGCGGGAGTCGGCAATGAGCAGTTCTTC
TRBV5-1	NA	TRBJ2-1	NA	CASSPQNPGGNEQFF	TGCGCCAGCAGCCCGCAGAATCCCGGAGGCAATGAGCAGTTCTTC
TRBV5-5	TRBD1	TRBJ2-7	few	CASSWGTGKYEQYF	TGTGCCAGCAGCTGGGGGACAGGGAAGTACGAGCAGTACTTC
TRBV15	NA	TRBJ1-1	NA	CATSPLRGNTEAFF	TGTGCCACCAGTCCTCTTAGGGGGAACACTGAAGCTTTCTTT
TRBV5-1	TRBD1	TRBJ2-5	few	CASSLVDREETQYF	TGCGCCAGCAGCTTGGTTGACAGGGAAGAGACCCAGTACTTC
TRBV5-1	NA	TRBJ2-7	many	CASSHRRQPLIHEQYF	TGCGCCAGCAGCCACCGAAGACAGCCATTAATCCACGAGCAGTACTTC